The next 3 T cell receptor beta chains were all read from a single sample in a study of PD-L1 blockade in urothelial cancer. Only in-frame clones appear in the TCRdb table, and some are missing; sequencing was by immunoSEQ multiplex PCR. This table holds more than 95,000 clones, 85% to 90% found once. Regarding time point: peripheral blood 6 weeks after treatment start. The material was PBMCs, obtained around atezolizumab (anti-PD-L1) treatment. These TCRs come from a man aged 55-75 years with urothelial cancer.

The gene calls are TRBV7-9 and TRBJ1-4, with D perhaps TRBD1 (6 bases). The CDR3 totals 14 residues. Germline assignment: CDR1 SEHNR and CDR2 FQNEAQ (reference sequence). Trimming cost V 6 bases and J 5 bases, with 13 bases left between them. The CDR3 nucleotides read TGTGCCAGCAGACCAGATGGGGGCAATGAAAAACTGTTTTTT. Protein: CASRPDGGNEKLFF. The full variable domain, rest sourced from reference TRBV7-9 and TRBJ1-4, is DTGVSQNPRHKITKRGQNVTFRCDPISEHNRLYWYRQTLGQGPEFLTYFQNEAQLEKSRLLSDRFSAERPKGSFSTLEIQRTEQGDSAMYLCASRPDGGNEKLFFGSGTQLSVL.

The rearrangement uses TRBV29-1 and TRBJ2-7; 10 bases match TRBD2. Per the germline V gene, CDR1 is SQVTM and CDR2 is ANQGSEA. The CDR3 loop spans 19 amino acids. V was clipped by 0 bases and J by 3 bases; unmatched bases: 17. The CDR3 region has the DNA TGCAGCGTTGAAGATTGGGCTAGCGGGAGTACTTCTCGGGGCTACGAGCAGTACTTC. Encoded protein: CSVEDWASGSTSRGYEQYF.

There are a few counts of this clone. The gene calls are TRBV7-2 and TRBJ2-7, with D maybe TRBD2 (6 bases). The CDR3 has 12 residues. Trimming pared 1 base from V and 12 bases from J, leaving 13 bases between. In germline, CDR1 is SGHTA, CDR2 FQGNSA. The CDR3 DNA follows: TGTGCCAGCAGCTTAGTCCGGGAGCAGACGTACTTC. Translation gives CASSLVREQTYF.